This paragraph covers one T cell receptor (beta chain) sequence. V lost 2 bases, J lost 7 bases, and 7 bases stayed unmatched. This CDR3 is 15 amino acids long. Looked up from germline, CDR1 is KGHSH and CDR2 is LQKENI. This entry belongs to a study of blood T cell repertoires in COVID-19. Study context: T cells, B-cell-depleted T cells, or PBMCs provided the cDNA or gDNA that served as material.

As handled by the study authors: Amplification with reference gene primers provided the estimates of nucleated cell counts. The table came from immunoSEQ multiplex PCR; TCRdb's copy has only in-frame clones and leaves some out. That table is the source of V, J and clone size, and D and trimming were worked out from the DNA. The repertoire holds 20,000 or so clones, around 90% seen once, with over 2.5% in the top ten. Sequences were obtained from peripheral blood. The TCR was taken from a woman between 65 and 79 years old with active COVID-19. The rearrangement uses TRBV18 and TRBJ2-5; 10 bases are a match to TRBD1. The CDR3 region has the DNA TGTGCCAGCTCACCAGGGACAGGGGCTACAGGGACCCAGTACTTC. The encoded protein is CASSPGTGATGTQYF.